Below, 19 T cell receptor beta chains from the same sample are listed, as sequenced in a study of CD8+ T cells in alopecia areata. Treatment of the sample: oral pan-JAK inhibitor, 5-10 mg twice daily. Reverse transcribed after extraction, RNA yielded cDNA as the sequencing template. Produced via immunoSEQ multiplex PCR; TCRdb's table is partial and in-frame only. The sample carries around 190,000 clones, 55% to 70% recorded once. Material: CD4+ T cells sorted from blood, obtained at week 4, from a patient treated with tofacitinib. These receptors all stem from a human donor with alopecia areata.

V and J are TRBV10-3 and TRBJ2-3; the D gene is possibly TRBD2 (5 bases). The germline V gene encodes CDR1 ENHRY and CDR2 SYGVKD. Trimming shortened V by 7 bases and J by 0 bases, and 11 bases separated the two germline ends. The CDR3 contains 14 residues. DNA for the CDR3: TGTGCCATCATGGGGAGCACTAGCACAGATACGCAGTATTTT. Protein: CAIMGSTSTDTQYF.

V usage is TRBV7-2 and J usage is TRBJ2-7; no firm D call. The germline V gene has CDR1 SGHTA and CDR2 FQGNSA. V dropped 5 bases and J dropped 0 bases, with 8 bases sitting between them. The length of the CDR3 is 13 residues. CDR3 coding DNA: TGTGCCAGCAGCCTCCCCCCCTCCTACGAGCAGTACTTC. Residues: CASSLPPSYEQYF.

The chain combines TRBV5-1 with TRBJ1-2; TRBD1 might be the D (5 bases). The CDR3 covers 16 residues. V dropped 0 bases and J dropped 3 bases, with 15 bases sitting between them. The germline gives CDR1 SGHRS, CDR2 YFSETQ. The CDR3 here is CASSLAQGVAHYGYTF. The CDR3 region has the DNA TGCGCCAGCAGCTTGGCCCAAGGGGTGGCGCACTATGGCTACACCTTC.

This clone was seen a few times. The V gene is TRBV11-2, the J gene TRBJ1-3; no reliable D call. The germline gives CDR1 SGHAT, CDR2 FQNNGV. The CDR3 contains 17 residues. V shed 2 bases and J shed 1 base, with 15 bases lying between them. The CDR3 protein is CASSLTPVRGSGNTIYF. Here the CDR3 DNA reads TGTGCCAGCAGCTTAACTCCCGTTCGGGGATCTGGAAACACCATATATTTT.

CDR3 in amino acids: CATSPGRGGNQPQHF. Here the CDR3 DNA reads TGTGCCACTAGCCCCGGCAGGGGTGGCAATCAGCCCCAGCATTTT. The chain uses TRBV19 and TRBJ1-5; D is possibly TRBD1 (6 bases). V lost 10 bases to trimming and J lost 2 bases, with 18 bases between them. Germline CDR1 and CDR2: LNHDA and SQIVND (reference sequence). This CDR3 has 15 amino acids. The full variable domain, its missing parts supplied by reference TRBV19 and TRBJ1-5, is DGGITQSPKYLFRKEGQNVTLSCEQNLNHDAMYWYRQDPGQGLRLIYYSQIVNDFQKGDIAEGYSVSREKKESFPLTVTSAQKNPTAFYLCATSPGRGGNQPQHFGDGTRLSIL.

J is TRBJ1-1 and V is TRBV4-3, with D possibly being TRBD1 (5 bases). The CDR3 totals 15 residues. Germline-derived CDR1 and CDR2 are LGHNA and YSLEER. Deletions cut 0 bases from V and 0 bases from J, with 8 bases between. CDR3 coding DNA: TGCGCCAGCAGCCAAGATGGCAGGGTGAACACTGAAGCTTTCTTT. Protein product: CASSQDGRVNTEAFF.

This clone turned up a few times. V usage is TRBV30 and J usage is TRBJ2-3; D gene uncertain. Germline CDR1 is GTSNPN and CDR2 is SVGIG (reference sequence). The CDR3 contains 12 residues. V was shortened by 3 bases and J by 0 bases, with 4 bases between the two germline ends. The CDR3, as DNA: TGTGCCTGGAGGGCCAGCACAGATACGCAGTATTTT. Protein product: CAWRASTDTQYF. The variable domain in full, completed from reference TRBV30 and TRBJ2-3, reads SQTIHQWPATLVQPVGSPLSLECTVEGTSNPNLYWYRQAAGRGLQLLFYSVGIGQISSEVPQNLSASRPQDRQFILSSKKLLLSDSGFYLCAWRASTDTQYFGPGTRLTVL.

This chain joins TRBV9 and TRBJ1-5; the D is unclear. The CDR3 covers 16 residues. Trimming took off 7 bases at V and 0 bases at J, with 17 bases between the two ends. Germline V CDR1 and CDR2: SGDLS, YYNGEE. DNA for the CDR3: TGTGCCAGCTGGTACCGCCTCGGCAATAGCAATCAGCCCCAGCATTTT. This encodes CASWYRLGNSNQPQHF.

This sequence joins TRBV30 and TRBJ1-4; no clear D gene. Germline lookup yields CDR1 GTSNPN and CDR2 SVGIG (reference sequence). Trimming shortened V by 0 bases and J by 8 bases, and 4 bases separated the two germline ends. The CDR3 is 11 amino acids. This CDR3 reads CAWSVGEKLFF. As DNA, the CDR3 is TGTGCCTGGAGTGTAGGGGAAAAACTGTTTTTT.

The chain links TRBV2 to TRBJ1-2; D gene uncertain. Trimming stripped 7 bases from V and 10 bases from J, with 13 bases between. Germline assignment: CDR1 SNHLY and CDR2 FYNNEI. The CDR3 length is 11 residues. CDR3 loop: CASTEEGVYTF. The CDR3 region has the DNA TGTGCCAGCACTGAGGAGGGTGTCTACACCTTC.

This clone was counted only a few times. The chain couples TRBV5-1 to TRBJ2-3, with 11 positions matching TRBD1. V dropped 4 bases and J dropped 5; count of bases not matched to a gene: 6. Germline V gene sequence: CDR1 SGHRS, CDR2 YFSETQ. CDR3 length: 15 amino acids. CDR3 nucleotides: TGCGCCAGCAGCGTAGGACAGGGGGCTGGAGATACGCAGTATTTT. Residues: CASSVGQGAGDTQYF.

The rearrangement joins TRBV4-1 to TRBJ2-5; the D is unclear. Germline V gene sequence: CDR1 MGHRA, CDR2 YSYEKL. Trimming shortened V by 0 bases and J by 4 bases, and 12 bases separated the two germline ends. The CDR3 loop spans 15 amino acids. CDR3 nucleotides: TGCGCCAGCAGCCAAGATCTGCAGGCAGGAGAGACCCAGTACTTC. It is translated as CASSQDLQAGETQYF.

This chain links TRBV29-1 with TRBJ2-5, with D hard to call. Trimming left V 3 bases short and J 7 bases short, with 12 bases between. Germline values: CDR1 SQVTM, CDR2 ANQGSEA. The CDR3 totals 12 residues. CDR3 residues: CSVDLMGGTQYF. The CDR3 nucleotides read TGCAGCGTTGATTTAATGGGCGGGACCCAGTACTTC.

This chain links TRBV29-1 with TRBJ1-5, with D unclear. The CDR3 length is 12 residues. CDR1 and CDR2 (germline): SQVTM, ANQGSEA. V was shortened by 5 bases and J by 7 bases, with 12 bases between the two germline ends. Here the CDR3 reads CSVSVSGQPQHF. CDR3 nucleotide sequence: TGCAGCGTTTCGGTCTCGGGACAGCCCCAGCATTTT.

This clone has more than one count but fewer than ten. Other nucleotide sequences in the sample specify the same CDR3. The chain links TRBV27 to TRBJ1-1; possibly TRBD1 for D (5 bases). Trimming cost V 4 bases and J 1 base, with 7 bases left between them. This CDR3 has 13 amino acids. CDR1 and CDR2 from the germline V gene are MNHEY and SMNVEV (reference sequence). CDR3 region: CASSSGQNTEAFF. In DNA form, the CDR3 reads TGTGCCAGCAGTTCCGGACAGAACACTGAAGCTTTCTTT.

This clone appeared a single time. The chain recombines TRBV9 with TRBJ1-5; no clear D. The CDR3 is 15 amino acids. Deletions cut 2 bases from V and 1 base from J, with 10 bases between. The germline V gene encodes CDR1 SGDLS and CDR2 YYNGEE. CDR3 sequence reads: CASSVGEISNQPQHF. The DNA for the CDR3 is TGTGCCAGCAGCGTCGGGGAAATAAGCAATCAGCCCCAGCATTTT.

The chain is built from TRBV10-3 and TRBJ2-7, with D perhaps matching TRBD2 (6 bases). V lost 5 bases, J lost 7 bases, and 9 bases lay in between. Germline-derived CDR1 and CDR2 are ENHRY and SYGVKD. The CDR3 length is 11 residues. CDR3 sequence (DNA): TGTGCCATCAGTAGCGGGCGTGAGCAGTACTTC. Translation: CAISSGREQYF.

The chain carries TRBV29-1 and TRBJ1-2; D call uncertain. This CDR3 contains 12 residues. The V end was cut by 3 bases, the J end by 6 bases, with 11 bases between. From germline, CDR1 is SQVTM and CDR2 ANQGSEA. The CDR3 region has the DNA TGCAGCGTTGATCCGAGAGCGGATGGCTACACCTTC. The encoded protein is CSVDPRADGYTF.

V usage is TRBV9 and J usage is TRBJ2-3; D gene uncertain. The CDR3 covers 13 residues. V was shortened by 1 base and J by 1 base, with 4 bases between the two germline ends. In germline, CDR1 is SGDLS, CDR2 YYNGEE. The CDR3 DNA sequence: TGTGCCAGCAGCGTAATGGGCACAGATACGCAGTATTTT. Translation: CASSVMGTDTQYF.